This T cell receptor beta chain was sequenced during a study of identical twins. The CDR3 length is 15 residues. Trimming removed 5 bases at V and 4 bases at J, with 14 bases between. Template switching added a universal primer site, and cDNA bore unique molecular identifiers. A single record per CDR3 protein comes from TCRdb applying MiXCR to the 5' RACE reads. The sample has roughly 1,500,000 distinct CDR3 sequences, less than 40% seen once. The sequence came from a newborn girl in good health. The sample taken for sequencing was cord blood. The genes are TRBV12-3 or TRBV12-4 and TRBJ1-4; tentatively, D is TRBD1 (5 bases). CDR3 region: CASSPRTRLNEKLFF. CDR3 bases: TGTGCCAGCAGTCCCCGGACACGGCTTAATGAAAAACTGTTTTTT.